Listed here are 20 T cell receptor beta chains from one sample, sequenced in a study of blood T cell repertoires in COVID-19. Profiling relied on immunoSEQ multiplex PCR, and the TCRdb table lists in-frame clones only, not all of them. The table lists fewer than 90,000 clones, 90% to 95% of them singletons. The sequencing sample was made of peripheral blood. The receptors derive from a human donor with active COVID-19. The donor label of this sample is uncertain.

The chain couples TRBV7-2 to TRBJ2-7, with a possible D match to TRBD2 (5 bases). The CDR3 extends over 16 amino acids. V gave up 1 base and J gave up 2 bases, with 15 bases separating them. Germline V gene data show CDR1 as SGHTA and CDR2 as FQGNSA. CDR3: CASSLGLSGATYEQYF. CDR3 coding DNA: TGTGCCAGCAGCTTAGGCTTGAGCGGAGCAACCTACGAGCAGTACTTC.

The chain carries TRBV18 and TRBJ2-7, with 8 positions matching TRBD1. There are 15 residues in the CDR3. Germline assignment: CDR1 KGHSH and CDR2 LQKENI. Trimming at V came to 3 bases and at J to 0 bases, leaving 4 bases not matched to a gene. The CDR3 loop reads CASSPQGAVSYEQYF. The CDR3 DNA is TGTGCCAGCTCACCCCAGGGGGCCGTCTCCTACGAGCAGTACTTC.

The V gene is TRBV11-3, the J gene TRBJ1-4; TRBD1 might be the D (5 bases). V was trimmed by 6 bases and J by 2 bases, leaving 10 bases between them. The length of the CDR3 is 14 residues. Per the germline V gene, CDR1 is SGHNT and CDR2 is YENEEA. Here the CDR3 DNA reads TGTGCCAGCAGTTCCGGGGGTACTAATGAAAAACTGTTTTTT. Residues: CASSSGGTNEKLFF.

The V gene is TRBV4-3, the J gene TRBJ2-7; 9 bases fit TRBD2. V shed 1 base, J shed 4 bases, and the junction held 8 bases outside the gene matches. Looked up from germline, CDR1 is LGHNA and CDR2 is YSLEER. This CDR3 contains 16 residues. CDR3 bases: TGCGCCAGCAGCCAAGGAGCGGGCGGGAGGGGATACGAGCAGTACTTC. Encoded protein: CASSQGAGGRGYEQYF.

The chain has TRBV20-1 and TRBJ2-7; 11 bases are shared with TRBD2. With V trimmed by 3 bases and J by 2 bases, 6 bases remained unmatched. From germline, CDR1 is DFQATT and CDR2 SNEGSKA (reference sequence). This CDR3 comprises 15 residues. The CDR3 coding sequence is TGCAGTGCTAGTAGGCTAGCGGGGGGACCCTACGAGCAGTACTTC. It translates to CSASRLAGGPYEQYF.

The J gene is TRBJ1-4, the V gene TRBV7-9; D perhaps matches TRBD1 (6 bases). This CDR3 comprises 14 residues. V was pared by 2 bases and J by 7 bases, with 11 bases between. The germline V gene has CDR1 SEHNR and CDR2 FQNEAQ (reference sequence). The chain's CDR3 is CASSLMQGSEKLFF. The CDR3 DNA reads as TGTGCCAGCAGCTTAATGCAGGGGTCTGAAAAACTGTTTTTT.

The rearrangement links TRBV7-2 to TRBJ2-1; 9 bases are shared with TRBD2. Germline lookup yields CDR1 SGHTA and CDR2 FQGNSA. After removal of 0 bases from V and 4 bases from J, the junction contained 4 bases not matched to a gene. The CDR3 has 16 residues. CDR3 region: CASSLAETSGYNEQFF. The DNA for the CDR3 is TGTGCCAGCAGCTTAGCGGAGACTAGCGGTTACAATGAGCAGTTCTTC.

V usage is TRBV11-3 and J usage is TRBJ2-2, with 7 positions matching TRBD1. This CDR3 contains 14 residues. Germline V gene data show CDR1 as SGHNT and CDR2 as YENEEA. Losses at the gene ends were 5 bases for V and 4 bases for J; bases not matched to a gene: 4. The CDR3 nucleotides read TGTGCCAGCAGCAGCGCAGGGGGCACCGGGGAGCTGTTTTTT. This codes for CASSSAGGTGELFF.

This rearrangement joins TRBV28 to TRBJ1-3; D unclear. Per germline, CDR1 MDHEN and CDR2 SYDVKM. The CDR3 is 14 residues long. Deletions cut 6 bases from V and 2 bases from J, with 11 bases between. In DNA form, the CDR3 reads TGTGCCAGCAGGATGAGCCAGGCTGGAAACACCATATATTTT. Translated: CASRMSQAGNTIYF.

The CDR3 bases are TGTGCCAGCAGCCCGGACAGGCTGACCCAGTACTTC. As protein: CASSPDRLTQYF. The rearrangement uses TRBV14 and TRBJ2-5; 7 bases agree with TRBD1. The germline V gene has CDR1 SGHDN and CDR2 FVKESK. J lost 7 bases, V lost 4 bases, and 3 bases had no gene match. This CDR3 has 12 amino acids.

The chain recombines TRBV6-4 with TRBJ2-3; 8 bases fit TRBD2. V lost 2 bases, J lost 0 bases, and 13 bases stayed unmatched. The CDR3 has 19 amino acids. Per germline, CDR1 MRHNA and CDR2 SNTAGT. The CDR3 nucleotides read TGTGCCAGCAGTGACCCTTTATTGAGCGGGGGCCCTAGCACAGATACGCAGTATTTT. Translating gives CASSDPLLSGGPSTDTQYF.

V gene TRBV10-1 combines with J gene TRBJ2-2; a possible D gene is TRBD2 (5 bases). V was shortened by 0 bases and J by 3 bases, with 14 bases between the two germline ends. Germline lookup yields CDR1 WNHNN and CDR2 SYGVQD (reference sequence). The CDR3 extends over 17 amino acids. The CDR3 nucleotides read TGCGCCAGCAGTGAGTCTACTAGGGTTGTTGACACCGGGGAGCTGTTTTTT. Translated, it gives CASSESTRVVDTGELFF.

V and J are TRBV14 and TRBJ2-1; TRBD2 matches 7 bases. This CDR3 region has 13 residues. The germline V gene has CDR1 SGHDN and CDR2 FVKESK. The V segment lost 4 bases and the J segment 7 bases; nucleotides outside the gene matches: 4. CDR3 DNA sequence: TGTGCCAGCAGCCTCCTAGCGGTTAATGAGCAGTTCTTC. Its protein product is CASSLLAVNEQFF.

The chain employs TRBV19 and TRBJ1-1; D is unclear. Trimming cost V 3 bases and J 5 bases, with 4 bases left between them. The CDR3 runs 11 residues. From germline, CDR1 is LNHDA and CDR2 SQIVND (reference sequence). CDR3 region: CASSMRTEAFF. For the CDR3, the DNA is TGTGCCAGTAGTATGAGGACTGAAGCTTTCTTT.

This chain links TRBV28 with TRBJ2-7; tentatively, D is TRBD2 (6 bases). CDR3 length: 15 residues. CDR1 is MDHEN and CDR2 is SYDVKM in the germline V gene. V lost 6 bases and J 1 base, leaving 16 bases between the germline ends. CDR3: CASRGLAQDSYEQYF. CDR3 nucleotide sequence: TGTGCCAGCAGGGGCCTAGCGCAAGATTCCTACGAGCAGTACTTC.

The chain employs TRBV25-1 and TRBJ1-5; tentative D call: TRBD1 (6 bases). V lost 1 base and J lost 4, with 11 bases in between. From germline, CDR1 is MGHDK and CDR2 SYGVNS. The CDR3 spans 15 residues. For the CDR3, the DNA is TGTGCCAGCAGTGAATCAGGGGTGACAAATCAGCCCCAGCATTTT. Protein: CASSESGVTNQPQHF.

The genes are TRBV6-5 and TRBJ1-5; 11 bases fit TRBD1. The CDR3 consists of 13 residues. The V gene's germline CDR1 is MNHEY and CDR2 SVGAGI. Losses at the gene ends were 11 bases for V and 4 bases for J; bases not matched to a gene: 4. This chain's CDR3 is CAGGTGGNQPQHF. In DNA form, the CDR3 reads TGTGCCGGGGGGACAGGGGGTAATCAGCCCCAGCATTTT.

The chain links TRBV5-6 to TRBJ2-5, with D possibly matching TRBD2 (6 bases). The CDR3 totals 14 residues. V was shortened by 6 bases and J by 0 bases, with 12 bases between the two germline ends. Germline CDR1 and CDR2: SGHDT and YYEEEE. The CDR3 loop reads CASTLAVYQETQYF. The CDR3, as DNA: TGTGCCAGCACCTTAGCGGTTTACCAAGAGACCCAGTACTTC.

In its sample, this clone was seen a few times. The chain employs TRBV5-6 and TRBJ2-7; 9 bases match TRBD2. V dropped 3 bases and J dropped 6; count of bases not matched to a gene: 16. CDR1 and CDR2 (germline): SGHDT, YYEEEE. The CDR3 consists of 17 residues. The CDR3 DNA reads TGTGCCAGCAGCTCCCTTCGAAGGCGGGAGGGCCCGCCCGAGCAGTACTTC. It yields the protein CASSSLRRREGPPEQYF. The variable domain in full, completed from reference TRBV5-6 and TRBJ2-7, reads DAGVTQSPTHLIKTRGQQVTLRCSPKSGHDTVSWYQQALGQGPQFIFQYYEEEERQRGNFPDRFSGHQFPNYSSELNVNALLLGDSALYLCASSSLRRREGPPEQYFGPGTRLTVT.

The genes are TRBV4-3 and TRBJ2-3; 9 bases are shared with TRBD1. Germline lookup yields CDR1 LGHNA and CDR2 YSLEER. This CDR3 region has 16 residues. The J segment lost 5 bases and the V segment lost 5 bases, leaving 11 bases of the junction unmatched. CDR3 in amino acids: CASSLSGTGSRDTQYF. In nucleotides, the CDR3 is TGCGCCAGCAGCTTAAGTGGGACAGGGAGCCGAGATACGCAGTATTTT.